Listed below are T cell receptor beta chains from one sample, sequenced in a study of blood T cell repertoires in COVID-19. The method was immunoSEQ multiplex PCR; TCRdb's version includes in-frame clones alone and lacks a portion of them. Seen here are 50,000 to 70,000 clones, less than 85% observed once, and the top ten hold around a sixth. Material: peripheral blood. These receptors were obtained from a man in his 70s with active COVID-19. Both conserved end residues are part of each CDR3. A D gene is named only where the DNA matches it firmly. The size entry is marked missing in some rows and otherwise reads once, few, many or a size class.

D gene: .
J gene: TRBJ2-5
V gene: TRBV11-2
clone size: .
CDR3 protein: CASSLHTEETQYF
CDR3 DNA: TGTGCCAGCAGCTTACACACAGAGGAGACCCAGTACTTC

D gene: TRBD1
J gene: TRBJ2-5
V gene: TRBV4-3
clone size: .
CDR3 protein: CASSQRTGAPQETQYF
CDR3 DNA: TGCGCCAGCAGCCAAAGGACAGGGGCACCCCAAGAGACCCAGTACTTC

D gene: TRBD1
J gene: TRBJ2-5
V gene: TRBV5-1
clone size: .
CDR3 protein: CASSFSGTGGAETQYF
CDR3 DNA: TGCGCCAGCAGCTTTTCCGGGACAGGGGGCGCGGAGACCCAGTACTTC

D gene: .
J gene: TRBJ2-4
V gene: TRBV5-5
clone size: .
CDR3 protein: CASTTNGGLAKNIQYF
CDR3 DNA: TGTGCCAGCACCACTAACGGGGGATTAGCCAAAAACATTCAGTACTTC

D gene: .
J gene: TRBJ2-1
V gene: TRBV7-3
clone size: .
CDR3 protein: CASSRMGTSEEQFF
CDR3 DNA: TGTGCCAGCAGCCGCATGGGGACTTCGGAGGAGCAGTTCTTC

D gene: TRBD1
J gene: TRBJ2-3
V gene: TRBV24-1
clone size: .
CDR3 protein: CAASGGAGTDTQYF
CDR3 DNA: TGTGCCGCCTCAGGGGGCGCCGGCACAGATACGCAGTATTTT

D gene: .
J gene: TRBJ1-5
V gene: TRBV19
clone size: .
CDR3 protein: CASKGGINQPQHF
CDR3 DNA: TGTGCCTCGAAGGGGGGGATTAATCAGCCCCAGCATTTT

D gene: .
J gene: TRBJ1-5
V gene: TRBV24-1
clone size: .
CDR3 protein: CATSDTTGSQPQHF
CDR3 DNA: TGTGCCACCAGTGACACAACAGGGAGTCAGCCCCAGCATTTT

D gene: TRBD2
J gene: TRBJ2-7
V gene: TRBV7-2
clone size: .
CDR3 protein: CASSSTVTSIVRQYF
CDR3 DNA: TGTGCCAGCAGCTCGACCGTGACTAGCATTGTACGGCAGTACTTC

D gene: .
J gene: TRBJ2-2
V gene: TRBV5-4
clone size: few
CDR3 protein: CASSPREGNTGELFF
CDR3 DNA: TGTGCCAGCAGCCCCAGAGAGGGAAACACCGGGGAGCTGTTTTTT

D gene: TRBD1
J gene: TRBJ2-7
V gene: TRBV16
clone size: .
CDR3 protein: CASSQYTGDEQYF
CDR3 DNA: TGTGCCAGCAGCCAATACACAGGGGACGAGCAGTACTTC

D gene: .
J gene: TRBJ2-5
V gene: TRBV7-8
clone size: .
CDR3 protein: CASSLIAGETQYF
CDR3 DNA: TGTGCCAGCAGCTTAATTGCTGGCGAGACCCAGTACTTC

D gene: TRBD2
J gene: TRBJ2-1
V gene: TRBV7-3
clone size: .
CDR3 protein: CASSRGLAGNNEQFF
CDR3 DNA: TGTGCCAGCAGCCGTGGACTAGCGGGGAACAATGAGCAGTTCTTC

D gene: .
J gene: TRBJ2-4
V gene: TRBV7-2
clone size: .
CDR3 protein: CASSLVAGAKNIQYF
CDR3 DNA: TGTGCCAGCAGCTTAGTCGCAGGGGCCAAAAACATTCAGTACTTC

D gene: TRBD2
J gene: TRBJ2-1
V gene: TRBV30
clone size: .
CDR3 protein: CAWSPWTSGQNNEQFF
CDR3 DNA: TGTGCCTGGAGTCCCTGGACTAGCGGGCAGAACAATGAGCAGTTCTTC